The clone carrying this T cell receptor (beta chain) is labeled as medium-sized (0.01 to 0.1%). One entry per CDR3 protein results from TCRdb running MiXCR on the 5' RACE reads. Here the sample spans fewer than 40,000 distinct CDR3 sequences, around 22% being singletons. Trimming pared 2 bases from V and 5 bases from J, leaving 7 bases between. This CDR3 region has 12 residues. Germline V gene lookup returns CDR1 SGHRS and CDR2 YFSETQ. The rearrangement joins TRBV5-1 to TRBJ2-5; D unresolved. The specimen sequenced was memory CD4+ T cells sorted from blood. Subset here: memory CD4+ T cells, CD4+CD45RO+CD25-. The clonotype was recovered from a female donor with breast cancer. The CDR3 is CASSFTRETQYF. CDR3 in DNA: TGCGCCAGCAGCTTCACCAGGGAGACCCAGTACTTC.